The clone carrying this T cell receptor (beta chain) was counted only a few times. The assay was immunoSEQ multiplex PCR, and TCRdb's table has in-frame clones only and misses some. Found here are some 480,000 clones, around 80% of them singletons; the top ten hold over 9.5%. With 0 bases clipped from V and 2 bases from J, the junction kept 1 base outside the gene matches. Germline V lookup: CDR1 SGHTA, CDR2 FQGNSA. The CDR3 sequence is 15 residues long. The sample comes from a study of shared clonotypes between healthy human individuals. What was sequenced was PBMCs. The receptor was derived from a woman in her thirties or forties in good health. Some clones in this sample may be carry-over from other donors' samples. The chain has TRBV7-2 and TRBJ1-2; 9 bases fit TRBD1. The CDR3 bases are TGTGCCAGCAGCTTAGCCGGGACAGGGAACTATGGCTACACCTTC. This gives the protein CASSLAGTGNYGYTF.